This T cell receptor (beta chain) is drawn from a study of cytomegalovirus exposure and HLA in healthy donors (dated by TCRdb to the late 2010s). At the level of the whole study: An earlier analysis of several hundred of the donors reported approximately 260 Gb of sequence data and 117 million unique TCR beta sequences obtained from 180 million or so T cells. The T cell repertoires of some 670 subjects were profiled by immunosequencing and related to cytomegalovirus serostatus. Donor age, sex, ethnicity and CMV serostatus were collected together with the repertoire data. Every repertoire in the discovery cohort had been generated on one and the same sequencing platform. Of the approximately 400 genotyped donors, approximately 83% fell in the genetic ancestry cluster associated with self-reported Caucasian donors. Because of strong linkage in the cohort, a handful of DR-DQ haplotypes were treated as single units for association and clustering. Along with the approximately 700-subject first cohort, a separate validation cohort of over 90 different subjects was used. An early release that covered about 600 HLA-typed donors contained about 300 gigabases of sequencing data and some 87 million unique TCR sequences. In a later genetic analysis, genome-wide SNP genotypes for about 55% of the roughly 670 donors were used, and that subset was treated as a discovery cohort. Typing coverage differed by locus: A, B, C, DRB1 and DQB1 were typed in about 620-640 donors, DQA1 in about 500, DPA1 in around 600, and DPB1 in just under 490. Class I and class II HLA loci were covered by the typing at four-digit resolution. Rather than drawing on any new phenotypic data, the later analysis identified candidate immune exposures from TCR beta sequences and the way those sequences occurred across donors. An earlier analysis of several hundred of the donors applied high-throughput TCR beta sequencing to assess whether each TCR beta V gene segment acted as functional or pseudogenic. The study was designed to test whether signatures of past pathogen exposure could be identified by cataloging public T cell receptors. Among about 400 genotyped donors of the cohort, an average of roughly 230,000 unique TCR beta nucleotide sequences was sequenced per donor, of which 15% to 20% were non-productive. To study patterns of TCR occurrence, a later analysis re-analyzed previously published TCR beta repertoires from 666 donors and added high-resolution HLA genotyping. To predict cytomegalovirus infection status, the study combined high-throughput TCR immunosequencing, statistical association of individual TCRs with disease status, and machine learning. Results and caveats for the whole study, not just this receptor: The presence/absence analyses assumed that sequencing depth was roughly uniform across donors, and that assumption may not be true. According to a later analysis, TCR association rates differed among HLA loci, with DRB1 alleles showing the most associated TCRs and HLA-C alleles showing the fewest. Over 15 rarely observed V segments, including chromosome 9 orphons, were excluded from the earlier analysis of approximately 500 of the donors because counts were too low. A later analysis found that HLA-associated TCR beta chains were more clonally expanded and had lower generation probabilities than equally common non-associated chains. The study listed 164 TCR beta chains as associated with cytomegalovirus. According to a later analysis, most CMV-associated TCR beta chains appeared to be HLA-restricted, and the HLA associations seemed to be driven largely by CMV exposure. Across donors, most TCR sequences were observed very rarely, whereas some public TCRs were present in many individuals. Correlated functional status among segregating V segments might be attributable to linkage disequilibrium, but an unknown experimental factor could not be ruled out. Strong co-occurrence of HLA alleles, especially DR and DQ, made assigning TCR associations to individual alleles difficult. The classifier was reported to diagnose cytomegalovirus status with high specificity and sensitivity in both the original cohort and the validation cohort. The sequencing pipeline was judged likely to have produced a cluster of highly shared sequence variants as a technical artifact. A further reported finding was that TCR beta sequences accurately predicted the HLA-A and HLA-B alleles for most subjects in the first cohort. CMV serostatus was the only immune exposure information available for the cohort. Three of the identified cytomegalovirus-associated TCR beta chains were confirmed in vitro to be specific for cytomegalovirus antigens. Some IMGT-functional V segments, including TRBV6-2 and TRBV6-3, could not be told apart with the 87-base-pair reads, so those segments were excluded. In an earlier analysis of some 640 of the donors, most TCR beta V segments were observed in productive rearrangements about 87% or about 30% of the time, broadly matching IMGT annotations. Because some donors lacked HLA typing at each locus, the association tests relied only on the typed subset. Compared with the roughly 700-donor mean, donors in an Asian-associated ancestry cluster had fewer N-insertions in productive TCRs, according to a later genetic analysis. The authors suggested that the approach could potentially be generalized to other disease states and immunological phenotypes. According to a later analysis, parvovirus B19, influenza, CMV and Epstein-Barr virus appeared linked to several top co-occurrence clusters. At a false discovery rate of 0.05, a later analysis linked fewer than 20,000 TCR beta sequences to specific HLA alleles. The cohort was sequenced for TCR beta chains only, and without alpha or paired-chain data the features that could be detected were limited. A later genetic analysis associated a missense DCLRE1C variant with V-gene and J-gene trimming of TCR beta chains, and an independent cohort replicated the association.

The cohort consisted of more than 650 healthy bone marrow donors. At the time of sampling, every cohort member was nominally healthy, though immune exposures that went unrecorded were likely present. The donor tested CMV seropositive, placing the donor among the roughly 300 seropositive members of the cohort. Every donor gave a peripheral blood sample, and the peripheral blood mononuclear cells from that sample were used for TCR beta sequencing. The Qiagen DNeasy Blood Extraction Kit was used to extract genomic DNA from the blood cell samples. As to this clone: Its antigen target is currently unknown. No base-level quality is on record; no much larger clone is a single base apart.

The library was prepared using the immunoSEQ multiplex PCR assay. For the multiplex PCR, a mixture combining 60 forward primers for TCR Vbeta segments and 13 reverse primers for TCR Jbeta segments was used. Amplification of the CDR3 region of rearranged TCR beta genes was performed with a multiplex PCR assay on genomic DNA. On the Illumina HiSeq System, the amplified TCR beta libraries were sequenced as 87-base-pair reads. The paper's processing steps were these. In a later analysis, around 80 million unique TCR beta chains were counted across the approximately 640 repertoires, and about 10 million of these chains were shared by at least two donors. To remove PCR and sequencing errors, raw reads were error-corrected and collapsed into unique sequences using a nearest-neighbor algorithm that merged closely related sequences. V, D and J gene segments were assigned by aligning CDR3 sequences to IMGT reference sequences. For a sequence to be retained, a match of at least six nucleotides was required to both a V gene segment and a J gene segment. A rearrangement counted as productive if the CDR3 had no stop codons and remained in frame with V and J, and every other rearrangement counted as non-productive. Following IMGT convention, CDR3 was defined as the stretch from the second conserved V-encoded cysteine to the conserved J-encoded phenylalanine. The earlier analysis of 500 to 750 of the donors excluded any sequence lacking an unambiguous match to a single V gene segment. In an earlier analysis of approximately 610 of the donors, V segments were called functional above 56.7% productive rearrangements and were called segregating when the between-donor standard deviation exceeded 5%. A statistical classification framework was built for diagnosing cytomegalovirus status from the catalog of TCR beta chain sequences. In a later analysis, TCR nucleotide sequences were compared against IMGT/GENE-DB human TR gene sequences so that V and J genes could be assigned. Using the TCRdist pipeline, a later analysis assigned CDR3 sequences along with most-parsimonious VDJ recombination scenarios. In a later analysis, each TCR beta chain was defined by its CDR3 amino acid sequence together with its V-gene family, and reads lacking a unique V-gene family were excluded. In a later analysis, some 600 highly shared, low-generation-probability nucleotide sequences were removed to address suspected cross-contamination and a sequencing artifact. In a later analysis, a clonal expansion index for each public chain was calculated from normalized within-repertoire ranks of inferred template counts. Generation probabilities in a later analysis came from a VDJ recombination model fitted to out-of-frame rearrangements, and those results were checked against IGoR. In a later analysis, hypergeometric tests were used to score TCR-TCR, TCR-HLA and TCR-CMV co-occurrence, with a repertoire-size bias correction applied to TCR pairs. A later analysis estimated false discovery rates by permuting HLA or CMV assignments 20 times. In a later analysis, co-occurring TCRs were grouped with DBSCAN, and TCRdist sequence similarity was added when clustering was performed within HLA-allele-positive subsets. Repertoires with fewer than 30,000 or more than 120,000 public chains, plus five repertoires with anomalous nucleotide sharing, were excluded from co-occurrence clustering. TCRdb re-hosts the immuneACCESS table, in-frame sequences only. Its copies lack some clones; in the studies checked, an unresolved V gene accounts for under half of them, and the cause for the rest is not known. That table is the source of V, J and clone size, and D and trimming were worked out from the DNA. This sample comprises about 100,000 clones, about 75% of them detected only once. The top ten clones comprise roughly 7.1% of the sample.

The CDR1 and CDR2 encoded by the germline V gene are KGHSH and LQKENI. From V the trimming removes 5 bases and from J it removes 8 bases, while the gene matches leave 3 bases of the junction unaccounted for. CDR3 length: 13 amino acids, cysteine to phenylalanine. Only CDR3 DNA is held: 39 bases, read in frame from base 1. This chain is built from TRBV18 and TRBJ2-1; TRBD1 fits 10 bases in the junction. The sample consisted of PBMCs. The receptor was isolated from a man in his forties in good health and CMV-seropositive. This receptor has the CDR3 CASSTGTGDEQFF. In nucleotides, the sequence is TGTGCCAGCTCAACAGGGACAGGGGATGAGCAGTTCTTC.